The TCR beta chain under discussion was sequenced for a study of early T cells in non-severe SARS-CoV-2 infection. Molecules of cDNA were individually given unique molecular identifiers that were attached to them. In TCRdb, the 5' RACE reads were re-called with MiXCR into one record per CDR3 protein. The sample lists under 85,000 distinct CDR3 sequences, around 13% seen once, with around 1.1% in the top ten. The sample was whole blood. The clonotype originates from an adult who was a healthcare worker with PCR-confirmed SARS-CoV-2 infection or an uninfected control (not recorded which).

The CDR3 loop is CASSVGAGVSYEQYF. The DNA of the CDR3 is TGTGCCAGCAGCGTAGGGGCGGGTGTCTCCTACGAGCAGTACTTC. The V gene is TRBV9, the J gene TRBJ2-7; tentatively, D is TRBD2 (5 bases). The length of the CDR3 is 15 residues. Trimming stripped 0 bases from V and 0 bases from J, with 10 bases between. Per germline, CDR1 SGDLS and CDR2 YYNGEE. Based on the CDR3 plus reference TRBV9 and TRBJ2-7, the full variable domain is DSGVTQTPKHLITATGQRVTLRCSPRSGDLSVYWYQQSLDQGLQFLIQYYNGEERAKGNILERFSAQQFPDLHSELNLSSLELGDSALYFCASSVGAGVSYEQYFGPGTRLTVT.